This T cell receptor beta chain appears in the sequencing data of a study of T cells in Graves' hyperthyroidism and ophthalmopathy. This clonotype was seen a few times. A much larger clone is a single base away; this may be a read error. CDR3 length: 13 amino acids. CDR1 is DFQATT, CDR2 SNEGSKA, per germline (reference sequence). The investigators amplified TCR beta CDR3 regions from RNA transcripts. An initial round of RT-PCR targeting the TCR CDR3 relied on the HTBI primer set. MiXCR, run by TCRdb on the multiplex PCR reads, gives a single entry per CDR3 protein. The table records 650,000 to 850,000 distinct CDR3 sequences, over 15% of them present only once.

Sequenced material: blood. This sequence originates from a woman between 45 and 60 years old with Graves' hyperthyroidism that later progressed to Graves' ophthalmopathy. The rearrangement links TRBV20-1 to TRBJ1-2; D uncertain. CDR3 amino acids: CGALNPVSYGYTF. The CDR3 DNA reads as TGCGGTGCTTTGAATCCAGTCTCCTATGGCTACACCTTC.